The rows below give T cell receptor beta chains drawn from one sample of a study of cytomegalovirus exposure and HLA in healthy donors. The data were produced by immunoSEQ multiplex PCR, yet TCRdb's version contains in-frame clones alone and is incomplete. The repertoire holds some 120,000 clones, with 65% to 80% as singletons. The sequencing input was PBMCs. The receptor set was obtained from a man younger than 35 in good health and CMV-seropositive. Each CDR3 is given with its conserved first and last residue. D genes are given only for firm matches. A row's size may be missing; if present it is once, few, many or a size class.

abundance | d_gene | j_gene | v_gene | CDR3nt | CDR3aa
NA | TRBD2 | TRBJ2-3 | TRBV6-5 | TGTGCCAGCAGTCCTGGGAGCGGGAGTAGGAATACGCAGTATTTT | CASSPGSGSRNTQYF
NA | NA | TRBJ2-2 | TRBV7-6 | TGTGCCAGCAGCTTAGGAGGTCACGGGGAGCTGTTTTTT | CASSLGGHGELFF
NA | TRBD2 | TRBJ2-1 | TRBV9 | TGTGCCAGCAGCGTAGCTCCGGGACTAGCGGGTAATGAGCAGTTCTTC | CASSVAPGLAGNEQFF
once | TRBD2 | TRBJ2-1 | TRBV29-1 | TGCAGCGTTGAAGGTTCTAGCGGGGGGTCCTACAATGAGCAGTTCTTC | CSVEGSSGGSYNEQFF
NA | NA | TRBJ2-7 | TRBV30 | TGTGCCTGGAGTGTACAGTTCCTGTCAGGGGCGGACGAGCAGTACTTC | CAWSVQFLSGADEQYF
NA | TRBD2 | TRBJ2-2 | TRBV28 | TGTGCCAGCGGGGGACTAGCGTTCGGGGAGCTGTTTTTT | CASGGLAFGELFF
NA | TRBD1 | TRBJ1-6 | TRBV9 | TGTGCCAGCAGCTACGGGACAGGGGGTAGAAATTCACCCCTCCACTTT | CASSYGTGGRNSPLHF
NA | NA | TRBJ2-1 | TRBV29-1 | TGCAGCGTCATCGGGGGGCGGCTCAACAATGAGCAGTTCTTC | CSVIGGRLNNEQFF
few | NA | TRBJ2-3 | TRBV10-3 | TGTGCCATCAGTGAGCCCTATTTGAGCACAGATACGCAGTATTTT | CAISEPYLSTDTQYF
NA | NA | TRBJ1-2 | TRBV4-1 | TGCGCCAGCAGCCCCGGGTTTAACTATGGCTACACCTTC | CASSPGFNYGYTF